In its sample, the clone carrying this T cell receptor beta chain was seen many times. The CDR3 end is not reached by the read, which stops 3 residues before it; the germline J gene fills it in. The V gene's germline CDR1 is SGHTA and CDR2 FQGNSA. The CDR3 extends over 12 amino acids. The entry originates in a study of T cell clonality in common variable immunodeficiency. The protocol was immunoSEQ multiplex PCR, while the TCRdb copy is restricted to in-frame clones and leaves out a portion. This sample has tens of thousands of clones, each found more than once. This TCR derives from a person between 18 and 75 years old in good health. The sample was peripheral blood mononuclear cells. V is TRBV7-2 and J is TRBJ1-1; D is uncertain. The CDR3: CASSWKTPEAFF. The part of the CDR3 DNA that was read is TGTGCCAGCAGCTGGAAGACACCCGAA. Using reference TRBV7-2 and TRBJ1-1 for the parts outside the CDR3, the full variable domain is GAGVSQSPSNKVTEKGKDVELRCDPISGHTALYWYRQSLGQGLEFLIYFQGNSAPDKSGLPSDRFSAERTGGSVSTLTIQRTQQEDSAVYLCASSWKTPEAFFGQGTRLTVV.